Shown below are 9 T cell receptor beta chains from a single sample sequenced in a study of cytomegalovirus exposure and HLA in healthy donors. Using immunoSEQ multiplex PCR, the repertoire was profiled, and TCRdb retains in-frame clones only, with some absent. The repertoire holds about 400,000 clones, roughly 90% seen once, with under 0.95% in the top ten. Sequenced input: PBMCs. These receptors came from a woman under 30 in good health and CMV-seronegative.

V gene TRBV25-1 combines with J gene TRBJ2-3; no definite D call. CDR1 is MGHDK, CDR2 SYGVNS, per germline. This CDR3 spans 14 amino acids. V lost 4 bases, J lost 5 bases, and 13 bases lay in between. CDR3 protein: CASSVYGERDTQYF. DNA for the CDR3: TGTGCCAGCAGTGTTTACGGTGAAAGAGATACGCAGTATTTT.

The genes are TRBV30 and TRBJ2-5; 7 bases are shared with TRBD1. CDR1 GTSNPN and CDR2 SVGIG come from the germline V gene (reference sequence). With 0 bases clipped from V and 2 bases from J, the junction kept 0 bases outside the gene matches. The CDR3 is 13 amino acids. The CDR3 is CAWSVTGQETQYF. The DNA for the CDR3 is TGTGCCTGGAGTGTGACAGGGCAAGAGACCCAGTACTTC.

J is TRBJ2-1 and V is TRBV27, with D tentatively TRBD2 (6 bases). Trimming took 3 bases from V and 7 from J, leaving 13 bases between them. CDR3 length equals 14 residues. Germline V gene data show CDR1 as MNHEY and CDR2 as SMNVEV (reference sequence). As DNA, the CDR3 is TGTGCCAGCAGTTTGGGTGGGAGGAAAAATGAGCAGTTCTTC. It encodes CASSLGGRKNEQFF.

The CDR3 loop is CASSISPGGTYGYTF. CDR3 nucleotides: TGTGCCAGTAGTATCTCCCCCGGCGGGACCTATGGCTACACCTTC. The chain recombines TRBV19 with TRBJ1-2; D perhaps matches TRBD1 (5 bases). Between the trimmed V and J ends, which lost 3 bases and 4 bases, there was a span of 15 bases. The CDR3 totals 15 residues. Per the germline V gene, CDR1 is LNHDA and CDR2 is SQIVND (reference sequence). The full variable domain, its missing parts supplied by reference TRBV19 and TRBJ1-2, is DGGITQSPKYLFRKEGQNVTLSCEQNLNHDAMYWYRQDPGQGLRLIYYSQIVNDFQKGDIAEGYSVSREKKESFPLTVTSAQKNPTAFYLCASSISPGGTYGYTFGSGTRLTVV.

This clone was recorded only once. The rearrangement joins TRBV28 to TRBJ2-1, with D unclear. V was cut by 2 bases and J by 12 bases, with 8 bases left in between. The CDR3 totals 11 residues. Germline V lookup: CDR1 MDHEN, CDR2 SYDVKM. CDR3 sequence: CASSLNFRQFF. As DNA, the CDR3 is TGTGCCAGCAGTTTAAATTTTAGGCAGTTCTTC.

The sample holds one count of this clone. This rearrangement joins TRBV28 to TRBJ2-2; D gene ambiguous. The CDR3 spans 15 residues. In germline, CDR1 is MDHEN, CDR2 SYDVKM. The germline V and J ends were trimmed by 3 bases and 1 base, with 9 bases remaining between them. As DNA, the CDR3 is TGTGCCAGCAGTTTTAACCCAGGGAACACCGGGGAGCTGTTTTTT. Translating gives CASSFNPGNTGELFF.

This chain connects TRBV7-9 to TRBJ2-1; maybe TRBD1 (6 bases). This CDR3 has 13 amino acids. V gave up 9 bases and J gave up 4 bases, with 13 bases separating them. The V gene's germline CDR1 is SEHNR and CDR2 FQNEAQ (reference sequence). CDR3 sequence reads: CASEETGYNEQFF. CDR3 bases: TGTGCCAGTGAGGAGACAGGTTACAATGAGCAGTTCTTC.

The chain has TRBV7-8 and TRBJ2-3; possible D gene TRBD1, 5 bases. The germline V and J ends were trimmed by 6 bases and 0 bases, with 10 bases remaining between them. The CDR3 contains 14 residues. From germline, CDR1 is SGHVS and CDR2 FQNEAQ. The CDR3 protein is CASSSQGSTDTQYF. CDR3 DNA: TGTGCCAGCAGTTCCCAGGGCAGCACAGATACGCAGTATTTT.

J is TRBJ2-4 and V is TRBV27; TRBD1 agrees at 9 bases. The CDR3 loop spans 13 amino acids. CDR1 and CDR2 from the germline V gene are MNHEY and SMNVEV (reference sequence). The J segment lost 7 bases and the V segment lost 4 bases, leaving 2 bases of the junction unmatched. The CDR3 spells CASSSDRGNIQYF. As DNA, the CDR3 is TGTGCCAGCAGTTCAGACAGGGGGAACATTCAGTACTTC.